This entry is about one T cell receptor (beta chain). The same CDR3 arises from other DNA sequences in this sample as well. This record belongs to a study of Ad26.COV2.S vaccination and SARS-CoV-2 variants. TCRdb's table, derived via immunoSEQ multiplex PCR, lists solely in-frame clones and lacks some. The sample lists about 680,000 clones, more than 80% occurring once. V dropped 1 base and J dropped 4; count of bases not matched to a gene: 4. CDR1 is KGHSH, CDR2 LQKENI, per germline. CDR3 length equals 15 residues. As to treatment: some 19 received Ad26.COV2.S at low or high dose, single or two shots; about 5 received placebo; per-sample allocation not given. Samples came from day 63 after the first vaccine or placebo injection. The shot given was an Ad26 vector that makes Wuhan-strain SARS-CoV-2 spike.

The receptor's source is a person aged 18 to 65 who received the Ad26.COV2.S COVID-19 vaccine or a placebo. This sequence joins TRBV18 and TRBJ2-5, with 9 positions matching TRBD1. Sequenced material: peripheral blood, taken in a trial of Ad26.COV2.S vaccine versus placebo. The chain's CDR3 is CASSPLTGGGETQYF. CDR3 nucleotides: TGTGCCAGCTCACCACTGACAGGGGGGGGAGAGACCCAGTACTTC.